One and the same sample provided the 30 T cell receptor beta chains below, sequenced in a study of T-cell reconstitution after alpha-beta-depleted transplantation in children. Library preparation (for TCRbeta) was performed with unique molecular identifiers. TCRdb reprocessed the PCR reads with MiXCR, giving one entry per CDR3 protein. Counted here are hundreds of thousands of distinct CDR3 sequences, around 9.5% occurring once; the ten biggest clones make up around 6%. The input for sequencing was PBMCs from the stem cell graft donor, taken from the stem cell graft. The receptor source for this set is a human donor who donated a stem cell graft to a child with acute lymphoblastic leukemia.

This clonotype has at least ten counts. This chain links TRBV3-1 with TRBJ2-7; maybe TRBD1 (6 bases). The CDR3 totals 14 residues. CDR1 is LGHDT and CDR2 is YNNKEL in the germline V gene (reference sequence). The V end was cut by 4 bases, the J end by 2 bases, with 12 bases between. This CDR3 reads CASSPGHRPYEQYF. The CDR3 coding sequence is TGTGCCAGCAGCCCGGGACACCGTCCCTACGAGCAGTACTTC.

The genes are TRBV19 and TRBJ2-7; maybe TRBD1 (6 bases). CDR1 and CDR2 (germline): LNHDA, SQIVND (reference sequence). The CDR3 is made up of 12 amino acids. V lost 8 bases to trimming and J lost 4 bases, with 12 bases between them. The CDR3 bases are TGTGCCAGTGGGGACACCAGTTACGAGCAGTACTTC. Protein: CASGDTSYEQYF.

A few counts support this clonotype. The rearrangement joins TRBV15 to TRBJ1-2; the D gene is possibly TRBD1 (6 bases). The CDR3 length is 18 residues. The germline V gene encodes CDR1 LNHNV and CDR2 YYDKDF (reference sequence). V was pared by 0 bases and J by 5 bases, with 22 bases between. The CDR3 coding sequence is TGTGCCACCAGCAGAGATACCGCGCCGACAGGCGAACGGTATGGCTACACCTTC. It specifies CATSRDTAPTGERYGYTF.

The CDR3 bases are TGTGCCAGCAGTTATGGGCTGGCCCGGGGGGATGAGCAGTTCTTC. It specifies CASSYGLARGDEQFF. V is TRBV6-2 or TRBV6-3 and J is TRBJ2-1; 7 bases agree with TRBD2. The length of the CDR3 is 15 residues. The ends lost 3 bases at V and 8 bases at J; junction bases unmatched: 10. CDR1 and CDR2 (germline): MNHEY, SVGEGT.

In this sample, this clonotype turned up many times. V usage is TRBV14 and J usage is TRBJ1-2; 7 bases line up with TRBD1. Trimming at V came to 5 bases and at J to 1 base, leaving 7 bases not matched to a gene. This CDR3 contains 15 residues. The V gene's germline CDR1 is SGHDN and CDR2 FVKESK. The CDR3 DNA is TGTGCCAGCAGCGAAATAGGGACAGATAACTATGGCTACACCTTC. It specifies CASSEIGTDNYGYTF.

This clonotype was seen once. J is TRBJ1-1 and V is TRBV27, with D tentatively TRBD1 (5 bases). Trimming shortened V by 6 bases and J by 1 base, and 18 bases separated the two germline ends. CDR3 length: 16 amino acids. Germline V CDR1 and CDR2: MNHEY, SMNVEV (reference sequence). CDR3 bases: TGTGCCAGCAGCCCCTATCAGGGTATCGAGAACACTGAAGCTTTCTTT. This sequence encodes CASSPYQGIENTEAFF.

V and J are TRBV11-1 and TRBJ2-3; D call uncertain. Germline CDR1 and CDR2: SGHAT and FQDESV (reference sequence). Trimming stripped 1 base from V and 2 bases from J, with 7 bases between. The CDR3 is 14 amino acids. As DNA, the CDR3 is TGTGCCAGCAGCTTAGTACCCGTCACAGATACGCAGTATTTT. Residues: CASSLVPVTDTQYF.

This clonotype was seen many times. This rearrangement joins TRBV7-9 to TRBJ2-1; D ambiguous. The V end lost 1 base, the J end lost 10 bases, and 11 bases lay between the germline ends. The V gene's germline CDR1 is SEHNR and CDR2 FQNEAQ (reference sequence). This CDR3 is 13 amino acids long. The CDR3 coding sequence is TGTGCCAGCAGCTTAGGCGCTGTCGCCGAGCAGTTCTTC. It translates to CASSLGAVAEQFF. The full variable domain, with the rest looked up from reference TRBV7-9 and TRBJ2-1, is DTGVSQNPRHKITKRGQNVTFRCDPISEHNRLYWYRQTLGQGPEFLTYFQNEAQLEKSRLLSDRFSAERPKGSFSTLEIQRTEQGDSAMYLCASSLGAVAEQFFGPGTRLTVL.

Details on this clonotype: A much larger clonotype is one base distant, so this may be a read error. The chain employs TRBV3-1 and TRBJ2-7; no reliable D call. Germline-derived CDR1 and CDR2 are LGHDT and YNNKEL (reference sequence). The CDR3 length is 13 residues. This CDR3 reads CAGSQDGPYEQYF. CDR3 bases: TGTGCCGGCAGCCAAGATGGACCCTACGAGCAGTACTTC.

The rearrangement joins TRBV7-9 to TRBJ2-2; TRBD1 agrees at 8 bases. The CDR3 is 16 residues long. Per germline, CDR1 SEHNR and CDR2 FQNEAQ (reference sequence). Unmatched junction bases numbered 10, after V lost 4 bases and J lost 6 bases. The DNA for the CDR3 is TGTGCCAGCAGCTACGGACAGGGCGTTCGGGCCGGGGAGCTGTTTTTT. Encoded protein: CASSYGQGVRAGELFF. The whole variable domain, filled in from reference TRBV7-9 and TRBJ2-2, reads DTGVSQNPRHKITKRGQNVTFRCDPISEHNRLYWYRQTLGQGPEFLTYFQNEAQLEKSRLLSDRFSAERPKGSFSTLEIQRTEQGDSAMYLCASSYGQGVRAGELFFGEGSRLTVL.

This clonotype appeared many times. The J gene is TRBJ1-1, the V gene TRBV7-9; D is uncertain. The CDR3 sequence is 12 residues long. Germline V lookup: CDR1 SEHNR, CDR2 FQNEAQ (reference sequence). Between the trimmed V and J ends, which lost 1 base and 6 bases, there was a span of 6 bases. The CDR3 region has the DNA TGTGCCAGCAGCTTAGACCCGGCTGAAGCTTTCTTT. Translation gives CASSLDPAEAFF.

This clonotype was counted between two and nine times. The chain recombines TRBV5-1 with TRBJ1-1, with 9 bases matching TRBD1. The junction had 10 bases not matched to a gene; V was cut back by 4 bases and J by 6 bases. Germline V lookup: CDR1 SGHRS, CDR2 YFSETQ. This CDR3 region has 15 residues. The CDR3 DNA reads TGCGCCAGCAGCCCCACAGGGGGCTTAGATGCTGAAGCTTTCTTT. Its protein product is CASSPTGGLDAEAFF.

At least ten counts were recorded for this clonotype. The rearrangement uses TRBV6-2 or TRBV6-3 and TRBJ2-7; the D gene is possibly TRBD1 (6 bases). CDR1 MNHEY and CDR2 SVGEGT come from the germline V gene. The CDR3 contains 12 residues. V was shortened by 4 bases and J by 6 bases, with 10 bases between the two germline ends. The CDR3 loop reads CASSSTGLEQYF. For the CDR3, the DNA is TGTGCCAGCAGTTCAACAGGGCTCGAGCAGTACTTC.

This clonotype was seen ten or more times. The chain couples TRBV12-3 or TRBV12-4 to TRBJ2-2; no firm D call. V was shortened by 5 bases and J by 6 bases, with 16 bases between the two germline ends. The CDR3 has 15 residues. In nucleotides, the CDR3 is TGTGCCAGCAGTCCCCGTTTTGAAGGATCCGGGGAGCTGTTTTTT. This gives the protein CASSPRFEGSGELFF.

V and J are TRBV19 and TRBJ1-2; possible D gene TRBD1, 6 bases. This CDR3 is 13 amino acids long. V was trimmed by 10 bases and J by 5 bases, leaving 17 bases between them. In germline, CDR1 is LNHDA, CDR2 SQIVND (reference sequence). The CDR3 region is CATGSTGRYGYTF. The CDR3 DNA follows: TGTGCCACGGGGAGTACAGGGAGGTATGGCTACACCTTC.

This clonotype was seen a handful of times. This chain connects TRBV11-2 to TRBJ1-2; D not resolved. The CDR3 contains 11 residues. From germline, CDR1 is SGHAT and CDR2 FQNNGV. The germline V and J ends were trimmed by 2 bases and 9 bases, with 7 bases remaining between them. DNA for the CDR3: TGTGCCAGCAGCTTACAATTCAGCTACACCTTC. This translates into CASSLQFSYTF.

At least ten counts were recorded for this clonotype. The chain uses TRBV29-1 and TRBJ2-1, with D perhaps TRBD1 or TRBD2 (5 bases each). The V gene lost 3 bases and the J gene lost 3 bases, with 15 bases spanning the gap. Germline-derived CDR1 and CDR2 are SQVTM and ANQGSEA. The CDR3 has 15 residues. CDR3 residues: CSVDRRGGLYNEQFF. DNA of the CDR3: TGCAGCGTTGACCGTAGGGGCGGGCTCTACAATGAGCAGTTCTTC.

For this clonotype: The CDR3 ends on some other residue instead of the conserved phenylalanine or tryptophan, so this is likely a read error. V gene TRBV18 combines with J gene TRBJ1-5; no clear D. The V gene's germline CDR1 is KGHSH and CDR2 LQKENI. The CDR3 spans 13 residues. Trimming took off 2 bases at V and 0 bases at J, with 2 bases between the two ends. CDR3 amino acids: CASSPDSNQPQHS. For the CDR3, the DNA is TGTGCCAGCTCACCAGATAGCAATCAGCCCCAGCATTCT.

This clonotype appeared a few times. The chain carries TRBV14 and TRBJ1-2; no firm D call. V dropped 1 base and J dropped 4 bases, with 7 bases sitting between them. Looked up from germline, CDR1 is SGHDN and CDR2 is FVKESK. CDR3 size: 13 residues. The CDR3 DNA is TGTGCCAGCAGCCAAGTAGGGTTCTATGGCTACACCTTC. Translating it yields CASSQVGFYGYTF.

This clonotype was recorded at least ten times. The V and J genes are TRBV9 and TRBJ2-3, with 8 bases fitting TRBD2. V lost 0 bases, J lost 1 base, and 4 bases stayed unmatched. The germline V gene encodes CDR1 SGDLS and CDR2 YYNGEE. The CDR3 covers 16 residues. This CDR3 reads CASSVGWRGGTDTQYF. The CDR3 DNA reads TGTGCCAGCAGCGTAGGGTGGCGGGGGGGCACAGATACGCAGTATTTT.

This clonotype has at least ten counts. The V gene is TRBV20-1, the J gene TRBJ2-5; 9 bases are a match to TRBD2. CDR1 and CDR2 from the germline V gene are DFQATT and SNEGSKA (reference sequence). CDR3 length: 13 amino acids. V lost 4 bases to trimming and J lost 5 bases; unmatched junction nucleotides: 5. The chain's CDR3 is CSAMAGGRETQYF. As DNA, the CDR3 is TGCAGTGCTATGGCGGGGGGGCGGGAGACCCAGTACTTC.

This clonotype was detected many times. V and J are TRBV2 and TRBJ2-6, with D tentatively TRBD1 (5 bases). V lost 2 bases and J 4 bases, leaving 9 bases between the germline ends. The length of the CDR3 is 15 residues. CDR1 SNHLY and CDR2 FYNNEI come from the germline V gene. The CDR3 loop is CASSESGPGANVLTF. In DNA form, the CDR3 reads TGTGCCAGCAGTGAATCAGGGCCCGGGGCCAACGTCCTGACTTTC. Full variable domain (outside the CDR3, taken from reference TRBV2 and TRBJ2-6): EPEVTQTPSHQVTQMGQEVILRCVPISNHLYFYWYRQILGQKVEFLVSFYNNEISEKSEIFDDQFSVERPDGSNFTLKIRSTKLEDSAMYFCASSESGPGANVLTFGAGSRLTVL.

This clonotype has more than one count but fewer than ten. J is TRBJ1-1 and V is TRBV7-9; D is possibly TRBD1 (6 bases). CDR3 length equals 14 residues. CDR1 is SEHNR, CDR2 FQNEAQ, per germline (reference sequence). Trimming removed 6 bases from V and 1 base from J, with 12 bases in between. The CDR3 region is CASSRHRENTEAFF. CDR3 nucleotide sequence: TGTGCCAGCAGTCGTCACAGGGAGAACACTGAAGCTTTCTTT.

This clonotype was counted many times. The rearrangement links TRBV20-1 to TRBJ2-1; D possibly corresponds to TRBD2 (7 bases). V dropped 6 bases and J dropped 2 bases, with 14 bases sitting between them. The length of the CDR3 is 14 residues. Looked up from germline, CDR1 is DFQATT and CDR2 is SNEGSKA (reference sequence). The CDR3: CSAARGGPYNEQFF. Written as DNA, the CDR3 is TGCAGTGCCGCCCGCGGGGGCCCCTACAATGAGCAGTTCTTC.

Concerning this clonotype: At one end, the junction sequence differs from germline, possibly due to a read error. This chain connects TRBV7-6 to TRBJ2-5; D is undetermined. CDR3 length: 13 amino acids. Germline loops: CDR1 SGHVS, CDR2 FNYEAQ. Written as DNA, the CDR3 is TGTGCCAGCAGCTTAGCTGGAAGAGAGACCGAGTACTTC. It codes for CASSLAGRETEYF.

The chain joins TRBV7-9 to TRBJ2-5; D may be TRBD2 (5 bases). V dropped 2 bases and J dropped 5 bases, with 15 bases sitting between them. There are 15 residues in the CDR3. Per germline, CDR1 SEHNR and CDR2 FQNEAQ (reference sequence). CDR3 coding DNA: TGTGCCAGCAGCTTACCGCGGGTCGGAGAGGAGACCCAGTACTTC. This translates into CASSLPRVGEETQYF.

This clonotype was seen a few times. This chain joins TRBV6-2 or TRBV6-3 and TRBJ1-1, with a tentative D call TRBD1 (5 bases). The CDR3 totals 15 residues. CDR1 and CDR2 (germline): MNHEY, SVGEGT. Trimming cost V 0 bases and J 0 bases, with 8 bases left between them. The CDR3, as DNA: TGTGCCAGCAGTTACTCGGGGACGGTGAACACTGAAGCTTTCTTT. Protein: CASSYSGTVNTEAFF.

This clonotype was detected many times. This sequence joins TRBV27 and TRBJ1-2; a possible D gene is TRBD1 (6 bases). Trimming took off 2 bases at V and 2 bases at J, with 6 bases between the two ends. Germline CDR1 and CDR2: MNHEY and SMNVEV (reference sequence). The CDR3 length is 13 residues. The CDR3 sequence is CASSLDRNYGYTF. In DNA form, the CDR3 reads TGTGCCAGCAGTTTAGACAGGAACTATGGCTACACCTTC.

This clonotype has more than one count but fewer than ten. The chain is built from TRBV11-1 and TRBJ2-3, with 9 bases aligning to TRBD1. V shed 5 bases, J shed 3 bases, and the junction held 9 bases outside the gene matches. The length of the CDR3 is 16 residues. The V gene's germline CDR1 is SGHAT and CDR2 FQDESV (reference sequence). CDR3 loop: CASSLEQGAVTDTQYF. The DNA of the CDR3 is TGTGCCAGCAGCCTCGAACAGGGGGCAGTAACAGATACGCAGTATTTT.

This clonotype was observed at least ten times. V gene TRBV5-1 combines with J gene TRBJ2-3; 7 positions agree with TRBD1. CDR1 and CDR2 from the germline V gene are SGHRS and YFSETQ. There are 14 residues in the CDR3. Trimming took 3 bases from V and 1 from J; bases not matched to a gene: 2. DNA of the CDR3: TGCGCCAGCAGCTGGGACAGACGCACAGATACGCAGTATTTT. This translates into CASSWDRRTDTQYF.